This TCR beta chain was sequenced during a study of blood T cell repertoires in COVID-19. Study at large: Sites in the United States, Italy and Spain provided acute and convalescent COVID-19 samples. Sample material is recorded as cDNA or gDNA derived from T cells, B-cell-depleted T cells, or PBMCs.

Germline assignment: CDR1 MRHNA and CDR2 SNTAGT. The CDR3 consists of 15 residues. V gave up 6 bases and J gave up 0 bases; unmatched junction bases: 1. The authors' processing: Using reference gene primer amplification, nucleated cell counts were estimated. The repertoire was sequenced with immunoSEQ multiplex PCR; TCRdb's copy has only in-frame clones and lacks some. For V, J and clone size, that table is used; D and trimming come from the DNA. The sample carries 150,000 to 200,000 clones, about 86% recorded once. This clone was recorded a few times. The sequencing input was peripheral blood. This clonotype was sampled from a woman in her twenties or thirties with active or convalescent COVID-19. The chain has TRBV6-4 and TRBJ2-3; 12 nucleotides align to TRBD2. The CDR3 is CASRLAGGSTDTQYF. In DNA form, the CDR3 reads TGTGCCAGCAGACTAGCGGGGGGTAGCACAGATACGCAGTATTTT.